The T cell receptor beta chain under discussion was sequenced for a study of blood T cell repertoires in COVID-19. Germline V CDR1 and CDR2: SGHRS, YFSETQ. With 7 bases clipped from V and 5 bases from J, the junction kept 4 bases outside the gene matches. This CDR3 has 12 residues. Assay: immunoSEQ multiplex PCR; the TCRdb copy retains only in-frame clones and omits some. In the table there are about 310,000 clones, roughly 85% of which are singletons. The chain recombines TRBV5-1 with TRBJ2-5, with 8 bases aligning to TRBD1. This clonotype was sampled from a man aged 25-45 years who had recovered from COVID-19. Sequencing input: PBMCs or T cells enriched from blood (not recorded which). This chain's CDR3 is CASWRQGETQYF. The CDR3 DNA sequence: TGCGCCAGCTGGAGACAGGGGGAGACCCAGTACTTC. The full variable domain, completed using reference TRBV5-1 and TRBJ2-5, is KAGVTQTPRYLIKTRGQQVTLSCSPISGHRSVSWYQQTPGQGLQFLFEYFSETQRNKGNFPGRFSGRQFSNSRSEMNVSTLELGDSALYLCASWRQGETQYFGPGTRLLVL.